This T cell receptor beta chain was identified during a study of CD8+ T cells in alopecia areata. Study in general: Twice a day, 5 to 10 mg of oral tofacitinib was administered to treated patients. Notes on the study in general: Researchers reported that TCR sharing among patients proved less clear than in mice, possibly HLA-linked.

Sample treatment: oral pan-JAK inhibitor, 5-10 mg twice daily. Isolated RNA was reverse transcribed into cDNA used as the sequencing template. TCRdb keeps only in-frame clones here, not all; method: immunoSEQ multiplex PCR. The table records some 150,000 clones, 45% to 60% of them present only once. Germline V gene lookup returns CDR1 MNHNS and CDR2 SASEGT. After removal of 3 bases from V and 1 base from J, the junction contained 0 bases not matched to a gene. The CDR3 extends over 14 amino acids. On this clone: Its antigen remains unknown.

The V call is TRBV6-1, the J call TRBJ2-3; 8 bases match TRBD2. The sample was CD8+ T cells sorted from blood, taken at week 4, from a patient treated with tofacitinib. The receptor was isolated from a human donor with alopecia areata. The DNA of the CDR3 is TGTGCCAGCAGTGAGCGGGGGGGCACAGATACGCAGTATTTT. Residues: CASSERGGTDTQYF.